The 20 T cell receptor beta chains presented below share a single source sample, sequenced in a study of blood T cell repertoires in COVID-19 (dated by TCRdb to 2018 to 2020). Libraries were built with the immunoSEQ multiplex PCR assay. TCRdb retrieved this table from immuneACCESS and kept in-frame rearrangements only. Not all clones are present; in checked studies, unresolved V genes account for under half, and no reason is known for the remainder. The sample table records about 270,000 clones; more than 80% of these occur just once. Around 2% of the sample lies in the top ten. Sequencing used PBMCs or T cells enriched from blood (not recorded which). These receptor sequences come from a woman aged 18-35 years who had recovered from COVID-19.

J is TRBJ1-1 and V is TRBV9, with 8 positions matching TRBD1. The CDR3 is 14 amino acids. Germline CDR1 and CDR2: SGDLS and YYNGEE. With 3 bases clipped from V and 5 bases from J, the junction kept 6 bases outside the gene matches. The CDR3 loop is CASSEPDRETEAFF. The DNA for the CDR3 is TGTGCCAGCAGCGAGCCGGACAGGGAAACTGAAGCTTTCTTT.

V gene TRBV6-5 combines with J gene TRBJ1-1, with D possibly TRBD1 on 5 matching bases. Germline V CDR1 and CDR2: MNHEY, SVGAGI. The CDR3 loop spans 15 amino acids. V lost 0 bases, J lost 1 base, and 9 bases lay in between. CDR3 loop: CASSYSRRGNTEAFF. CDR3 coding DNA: TGTGCCAGCAGTTACTCGCGAAGGGGGAACACTGAAGCTTTCTTT.

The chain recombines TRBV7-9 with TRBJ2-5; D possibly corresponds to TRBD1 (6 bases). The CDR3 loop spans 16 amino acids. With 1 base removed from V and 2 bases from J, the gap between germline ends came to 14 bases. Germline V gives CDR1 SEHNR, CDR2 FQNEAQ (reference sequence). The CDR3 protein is CASSLDSGQGQETQYF. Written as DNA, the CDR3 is TGTGCCAGCAGCTTAGACTCGGGGCAGGGGCAAGAGACCCAGTACTTC.

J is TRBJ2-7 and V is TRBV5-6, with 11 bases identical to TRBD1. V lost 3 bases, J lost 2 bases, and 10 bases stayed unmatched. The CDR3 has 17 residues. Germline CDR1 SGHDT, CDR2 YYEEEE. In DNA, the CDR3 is TGTGCCAGCAGCTCGGACAGGGGGCGCAAGTTTACCTACGAGCAGTACTTC. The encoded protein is CASSSDRGRKFTYEQYF.

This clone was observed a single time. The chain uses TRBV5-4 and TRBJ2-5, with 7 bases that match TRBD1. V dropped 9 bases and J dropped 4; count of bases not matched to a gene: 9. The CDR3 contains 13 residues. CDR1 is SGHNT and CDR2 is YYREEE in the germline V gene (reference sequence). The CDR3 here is CATYDRVRETQYF. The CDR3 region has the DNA TGTGCCACCTACGACAGGGTTCGAGAGACCCAGTACTTC.

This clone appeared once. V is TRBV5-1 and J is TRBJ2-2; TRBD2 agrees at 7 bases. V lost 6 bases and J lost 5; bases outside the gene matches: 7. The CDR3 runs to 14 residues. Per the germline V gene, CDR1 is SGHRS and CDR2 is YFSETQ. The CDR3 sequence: CASKRTRGTGELFF. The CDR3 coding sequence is TGCGCCAGCAAAAGGACTAGAGGTACCGGGGAGCTGTTTTTT.

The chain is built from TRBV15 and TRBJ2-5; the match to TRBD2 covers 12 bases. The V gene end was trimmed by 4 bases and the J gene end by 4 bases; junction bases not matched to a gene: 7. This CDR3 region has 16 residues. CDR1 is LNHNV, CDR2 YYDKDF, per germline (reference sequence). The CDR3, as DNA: TGTGCCACCAGCAAGAGCCTAGCGGGGGGGGCAGAGACCCAGTACTTC. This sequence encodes CATSKSLAGGAETQYF. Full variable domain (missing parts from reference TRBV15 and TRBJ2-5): DAMVIQNPRYQVTQFGKPVTLSCSQTLNHNVMYWYQQKSSQAPKLLFHYYDKDFNNEADTPDNFQSRRPNTSFCFLDIRSPGLGDTAMYLCATSKSLAGGAETQYFGPGTRLLVL.

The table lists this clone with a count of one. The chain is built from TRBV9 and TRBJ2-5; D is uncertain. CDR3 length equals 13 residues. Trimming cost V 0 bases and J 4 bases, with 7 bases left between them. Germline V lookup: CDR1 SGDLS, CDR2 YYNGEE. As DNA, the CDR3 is TGTGCCAGCAGCGTAGGTCTTATAGAGACCCAGTACTTC. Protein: CASSVGLIETQYF.

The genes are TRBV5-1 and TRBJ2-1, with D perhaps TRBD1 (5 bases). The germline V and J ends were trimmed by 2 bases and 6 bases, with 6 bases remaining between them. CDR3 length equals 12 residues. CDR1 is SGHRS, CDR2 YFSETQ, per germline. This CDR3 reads CASSFQGNEQFF. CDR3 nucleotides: TGCGCCAGCAGCTTCCAGGGCAATGAGCAGTTCTTC.

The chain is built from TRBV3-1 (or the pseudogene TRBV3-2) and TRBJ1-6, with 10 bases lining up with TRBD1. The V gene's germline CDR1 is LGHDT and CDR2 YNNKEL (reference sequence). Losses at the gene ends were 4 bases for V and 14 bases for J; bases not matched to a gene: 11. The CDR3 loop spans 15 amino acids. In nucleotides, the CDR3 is TGTGCCAGCAGCCTTAAGACAGGGGGCTCCCCAACCCTCCACTTT. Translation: CASSLKTGGSPTLHF.

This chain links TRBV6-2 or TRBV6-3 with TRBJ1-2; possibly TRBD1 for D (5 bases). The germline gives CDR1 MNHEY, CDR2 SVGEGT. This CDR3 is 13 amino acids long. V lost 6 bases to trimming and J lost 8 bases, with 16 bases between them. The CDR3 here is CASSQGDSGGYTF. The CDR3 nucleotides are TGTGCCAGCAGCCAAGGGGACTCCGGCGGCTACACCTTC.

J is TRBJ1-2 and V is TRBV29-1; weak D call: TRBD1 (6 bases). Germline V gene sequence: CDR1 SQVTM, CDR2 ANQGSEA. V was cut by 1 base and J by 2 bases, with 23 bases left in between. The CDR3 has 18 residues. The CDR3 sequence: CSVEGSVTGWTPNYGYTF. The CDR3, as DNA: TGCAGCGTTGAAGGGTCTGTAACAGGGTGGACGCCGAACTATGGCTACACCTTC. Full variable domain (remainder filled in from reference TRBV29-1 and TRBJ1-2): SAVISQKPSRDICQRGTSLTIQCQVDSQVTMMFWYRQQPGQSLTLIATANQGSEATYESGFVIDKFPISRPNLTFSTLTVSNMSPEDSSIYLCSVEGSVTGWTPNYGYTFGSGTRLTVV.

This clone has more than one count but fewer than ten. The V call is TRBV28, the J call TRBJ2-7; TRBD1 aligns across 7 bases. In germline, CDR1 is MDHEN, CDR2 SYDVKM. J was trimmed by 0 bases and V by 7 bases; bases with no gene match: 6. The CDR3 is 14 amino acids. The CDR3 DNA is TGTGCCAGCACCGCAGGGGGAGTCTCCTACGAGCAGTACTTC. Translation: CASTAGGVSYEQYF.

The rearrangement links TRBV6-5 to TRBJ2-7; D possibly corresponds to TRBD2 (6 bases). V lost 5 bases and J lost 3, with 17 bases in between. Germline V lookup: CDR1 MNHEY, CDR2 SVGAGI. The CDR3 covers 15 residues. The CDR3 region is CASSRGSGPDYEQYF. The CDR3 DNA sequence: TGTGCCAGCAGTCGGGGGTCGGGTCCCGACTACGAGCAGTACTTC.

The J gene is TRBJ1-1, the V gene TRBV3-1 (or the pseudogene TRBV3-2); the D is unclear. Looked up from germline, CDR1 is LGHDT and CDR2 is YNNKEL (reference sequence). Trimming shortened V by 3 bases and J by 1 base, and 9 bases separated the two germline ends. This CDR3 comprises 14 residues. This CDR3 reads CASSQLEGNTEAFF. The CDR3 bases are TGTGCCAGCAGCCAGTTAGAGGGGAACACTGAAGCTTTCTTT.

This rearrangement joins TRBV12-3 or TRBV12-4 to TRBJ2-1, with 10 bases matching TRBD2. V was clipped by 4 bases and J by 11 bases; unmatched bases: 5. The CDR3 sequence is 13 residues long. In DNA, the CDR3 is TGTGCCAGCAGTTCCTCTAGCGGGGGCCAGCAGTTCTTC. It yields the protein CASSSSSGGQQFF.

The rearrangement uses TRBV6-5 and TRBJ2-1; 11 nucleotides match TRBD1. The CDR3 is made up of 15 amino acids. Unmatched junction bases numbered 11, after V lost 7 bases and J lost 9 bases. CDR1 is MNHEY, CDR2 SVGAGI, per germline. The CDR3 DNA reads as TGTGCCAGCATCGGGACAGGGGGGAAAAGGAGTGAGCAGTTCTTC. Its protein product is CASIGTGGKRSEQFF.

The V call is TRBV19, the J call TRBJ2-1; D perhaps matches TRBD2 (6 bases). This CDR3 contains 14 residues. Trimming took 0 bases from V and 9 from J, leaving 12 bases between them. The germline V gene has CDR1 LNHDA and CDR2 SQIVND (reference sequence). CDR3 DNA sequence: TGTGCCAGTAGTATAGACGGGGGACTTATTGAGCAGTTCTTC. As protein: CASSIDGGLIEQFF.

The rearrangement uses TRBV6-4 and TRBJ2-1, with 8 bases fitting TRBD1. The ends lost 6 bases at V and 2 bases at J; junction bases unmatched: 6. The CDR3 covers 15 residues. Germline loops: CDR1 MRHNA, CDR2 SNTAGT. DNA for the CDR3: TGTGCCAGCAGCGTACAGGGGGTCGCCTACAATGAGCAGTTCTTC. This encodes CASSVQGVAYNEQFF.

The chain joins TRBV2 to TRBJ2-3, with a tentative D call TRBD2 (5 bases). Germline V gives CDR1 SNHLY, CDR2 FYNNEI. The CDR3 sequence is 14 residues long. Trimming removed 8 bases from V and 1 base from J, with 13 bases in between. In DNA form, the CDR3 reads TGTGCCAGCCTCCGGACCGGGGGCACAGATACGCAGTATTTT. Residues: CASLRTGGTDTQYF.